The sequence of this TCR beta chain was determined in a study of neurological immune-mediated disorders. The CDR3 extends over 10 amino acids. V shed 6 bases and J shed 5 bases, with 4 bases lying between them. From germline, CDR1 is MNHNS and CDR2 SASEGT. This clonotype was found many times. The cDNA was synthesized by 5'RACE incorporating 10-nucleotide random UMIs. TCRdb reprocessed the 5' RACE reads via MiXCR and lists one record per CDR3 protein. The data hold 15,000 to 20,000 distinct CDR3 sequences, with around 10% observed a single time. This clonotype was obtained from a woman aged 45-60 years in good health. The chain has TRBV6-1 and TRBJ1-2, with no clear D. Sequences were obtained from CD8+ T cells from blood. CDR3 DNA sequence: TGTGCCAGCAGCGGGTATGGCTACACCTTC. Protein product: CASSGYGYTF.